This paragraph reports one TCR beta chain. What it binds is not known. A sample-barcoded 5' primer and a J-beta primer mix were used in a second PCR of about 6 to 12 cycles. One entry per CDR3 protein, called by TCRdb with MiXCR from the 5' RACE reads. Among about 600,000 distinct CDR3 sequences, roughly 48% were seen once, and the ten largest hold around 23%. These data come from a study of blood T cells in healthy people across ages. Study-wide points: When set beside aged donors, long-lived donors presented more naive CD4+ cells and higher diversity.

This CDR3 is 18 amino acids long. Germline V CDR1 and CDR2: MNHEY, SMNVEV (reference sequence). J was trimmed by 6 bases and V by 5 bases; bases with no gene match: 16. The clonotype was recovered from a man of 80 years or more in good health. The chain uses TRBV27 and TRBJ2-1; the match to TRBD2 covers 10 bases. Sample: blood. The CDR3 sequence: CASSPRPSGSSKVNEQFF. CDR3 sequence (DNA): TGTGCCAGCAGTCCCCGGCCTAGCGGGAGTTCGAAAGTCAATGAGCAGTTCTTC.